The clone carrying this T cell receptor (beta chain) has a handful of counts. Its matching antigen is unknown. This entry is derived from a study of T cell repertoires in cytomegalovirus infection. About the research overall: Selection of CMV epitopes for the study included recently identified HLA-C-restricted and well-studied HLA-B-restricted ones. TCR beta signatures that were public indicated CMV infection and matching HLA type. Study-wide results and caveats: Across the ex vivo response, the dominant clonotypes were HLA-C-restricted CMV-specific TCR beta clonotypes. CMV carriers with the relevant HLA were identified by cumulative public TCR beta family frequency.

The length of the CDR3 is 13 residues. Germline-derived CDR1 and CDR2 are LNHNV and YYDKDF (reference sequence). Trimming cost V 0 bases and J 5 bases, with 8 bases left between them. TCRdb re-derived calls from the reads in MiXCR, one entry per CDR3 protein. The repertoire includes some 940,000 distinct CDR3 sequences, 31% of them detected once, and around 15% sits in the top ten. The sequencing used cultured CD8+ T cells from PBMCs, collected from culture after CMV antigen stimulation. The receptor was isolated from a human donor in good health (CMV status not recorded). Some clones in this sample may be carry-over from other donors' samples. The gene calls are TRBV15 and TRBJ2-7; a weak D match, TRBD2 (5 bases). For the CDR3, the DNA is TGTGCCACCAGCAGAGAATGGCGGGACGAGCAGTACTTC. Protein: CATSREWRDEQYF.